Each of the 31 T cell receptor beta chains below was sequenced from the same sample in a study of metastatic and nonmetastatic thyroid tumors. Through MiXCR, TCRdb re-clonotyped the PCR reads. The table records about 4,300 clones, less than 45% of them present only once. None of the patients had undergone any treatment ahead of thyroid surgery. The sample taken for sequencing was tumor tissue. These receptors were obtained from a male donor with papillary thyroid cancer or a benign thyroid nodule (not recorded which). Some clones in this sample may be carry-over from other donors' samples.

This chain uses TRBV18 with TRBJ2-5; D remains unclear. The CDR3 has 13 amino acids. The germline V gene encodes CDR1 KGHSH and CDR2 LQKENI. V gave up 2 bases and J gave up 3 bases, with 7 bases separating them. CDR3 DNA: TGTGCCAGCTCACCAGGGCTGGAAGAGACCCAGTACTTC. As protein: CASSPGLEETQYF.

Only a few counts were recorded for this clone. Other DNA sequences in this sample translate to the same CDR3. The chain couples TRBV19 to TRBJ2-5; D possibly corresponds to TRBD2 (6 bases). CDR1 is LNHDA and CDR2 is SQIVND in the germline V gene (reference sequence). This CDR3 is built from 14 residues. Trimming left V 3 bases short and J 2 bases short, with 10 bases between. For the CDR3, the DNA is TGTGCCAGTAGTATCCCTGGGGGGCAAGAGACCCAGTACTTC. It encodes CASSIPGGQETQYF. The full variable domain, with the rest looked up from reference TRBV19 and TRBJ2-5, is DGGITQSPKYLFRKEGQNVTLSCEQNLNHDAMYWYRQDPGQGLRLIYYSQIVNDFQKGDIAEGYSVSREKKESFPLTVTSAQKNPTAFYLCASSIPGGQETQYFGPGTRLLVL.

This clone came up a few times. The chain joins TRBV19 to TRBJ2-1, with D uncertain. Trimming cost V 5 bases and J 10 bases, with 15 bases left between them. The CDR3 extends over 13 amino acids. CDR1 LNHDA and CDR2 SQIVND come from the germline V gene (reference sequence). The CDR3: CASSATVGYEQFF. The DNA of the CDR3 is TGTGCCAGTAGTGCAACAGTCGGGTACGAGCAGTTCTTC.

V is TRBV4-2 and J is TRBJ2-7; D gene unclear. The CDR3 totals 13 residues. Looked up from germline, CDR1 is LGHNA and CDR2 is YNFKEQ. Trimming cost V 1 base and J 5 bases, with 9 bases left between them. The CDR3 loop is CASSQVSKNEQYF. Written as DNA, the CDR3 is TGTGCCAGCAGCCAAGTATCCAAGAACGAGCAGTACTTC.

The chain links TRBV19 to TRBJ2-3; the match to TRBD1 covers 10 bases. Germline CDR1 LNHDA, CDR2 SQIVND (reference sequence). The trim removed 5 bases at V and 5 bases at J, leaving 1 base unmatched. This CDR3 spans 13 amino acids. The CDR3 is CASSDRGLDTQYF. Written as DNA, the CDR3 is TGTGCCAGTAGTGACAGGGGGCTAGATACGCAGTATTTT.

The chain uses TRBV28 and TRBJ1-2, with 12 bases that match TRBD1. V gave up 7 bases and J gave up 2 bases; unmatched junction bases: 8. This CDR3 is 16 amino acids long. Germline-derived CDR1 and CDR2 are MDHEN and SYDVKM. The CDR3 spells CASTQGQGARNYGYTF. As DNA, the CDR3 is TGTGCCAGCACCCAGGGACAGGGGGCGCGGAACTATGGCTACACCTTC.

The chain uses TRBV12-3 or TRBV12-4 and TRBJ2-1; 8 bases fit TRBD2. This CDR3 comprises 19 residues. Trimming cost V 2 bases and J 0 bases; bases outside gene matches: 12. The CDR3 sequence is CASSLIVISGKASYNEQFF. Here the CDR3 DNA reads TGTGCCAGCAGTTTAATTGTGATTAGCGGGAAGGCCTCCTACAATGAGCAGTTCTTC.

This clone was detected a few times. J is TRBJ2-7 and V is TRBV28; D not resolved. Trimming stripped 2 bases from V and 5 bases from J, with 16 bases between. CDR1 and CDR2 from the germline V gene are MDHEN and SYDVKM. The CDR3 has 15 amino acids. Here the CDR3 reads CASSLPGPLLHEQYF. The CDR3 nucleotides read TGTGCCAGCAGTTTACCCGGTCCCCTCCTCCACGAGCAGTACTTC.

The V gene is TRBV20-1, the J gene TRBJ1-5; no clear D gene. Germline lookup yields CDR1 DFQATT and CDR2 SNEGSKA (reference sequence). The CDR3 length is 14 residues. With 5 bases removed from V and 0 bases from J, the gap between germline ends came to 11 bases. This CDR3 is CSAVLGNSNQPQHF. CDR3 DNA: TGCAGTGCTGTACTAGGGAATAGCAATCAGCCCCAGCATTTT.

This clone has only a few counts. V gene TRBV6-1 combines with J gene TRBJ1-4, with D possibly being TRBD1 (5 bases). Germline V gene data show CDR1 as MNHNS and CDR2 as SASEGT. The CDR3 consists of 16 residues. V was trimmed by 6 bases and J by 0 bases, leaving 14 bases between them. The CDR3: CASRDRDPATNEKLFF. CDR3 bases: TGTGCCAGCAGGGACCGGGACCCAGCAACTAATGAAAAACTGTTTTTT.

V and J are TRBV7-2 and TRBJ2-1; the match to TRBD1 covers 8 bases. J lost 3 bases, V lost 3 bases, and 4 bases had no gene match. CDR3 size: 15 residues. Germline V CDR1 and CDR2: SGHTA, FQGNSA. CDR3 residues: CASSFRTGNYNEQFF. The CDR3, as DNA: TGTGCCAGCAGCTTCAGGACAGGGAACTACAATGAGCAGTTCTTC.

V and J are TRBV5-1 and TRBJ2-7, with 11 positions matching TRBD2. Germline-derived CDR1 and CDR2 are SGHRS and YFSETQ. V trimming: 10 bases; J trimming: 3 bases; junction bases outside the gene matches: 3. This CDR3 has 12 residues. This CDR3 is CASGTSGYEQYF. The DNA of the CDR3 is TGCGCCTCCGGGACTAGCGGCTACGAGCAGTACTTC.

This clone occurred a few times. The chain carries TRBV6-1 and TRBJ1-4; D possibly corresponds to TRBD1 (5 bases). Germline CDR1 and CDR2: MNHNS and SASEGT. V was cut by 2 bases and J by 7 bases, with 8 bases left in between. The CDR3 runs to 13 residues. The CDR3 nucleotides are TGTGCCAGCAGTGAATCAGGGAGTGAAAAACTGTTTTTT. As protein: CASSESGSEKLFF.

The chain uses TRBV20-1 and TRBJ1-5; D is unresolved. Germline V gene data show CDR1 as DFQATT and CDR2 as SNEGSKA (reference sequence). This CDR3 has 13 residues. The V gene lost 4 bases and the J gene lost 3 bases, with 10 bases spanning the gap. The CDR3 region is CSAKTESNQPQHF. The CDR3 DNA reads as TGCAGTGCTAAAACGGAATCCAATCAGCCCCAGCATTTT.

This clone appeared a few times. The CDR3 nucleotides read TGTGCCAGTAGTATCTGGGTGGGACCGGCGCAGCCCCAGCATTTT. Translated: CASSIWVGPAQPQHF. This chain connects TRBV19 to TRBJ1-5, with a tentative D call TRBD1 (5 bases). Between the trimmed V and J ends, which lost 3 bases and 7 bases, there was a span of 16 bases. CDR1 and CDR2 from the germline V gene are LNHDA and SQIVND (reference sequence). The CDR3 sequence is 15 residues long.

This clone was recorded a few times. The chain is built from TRBV12-3 or TRBV12-4 and TRBJ1-1; D is perhaps TRBD1 (6 bases). The CDR3 has 15 amino acids. V dropped 6 bases and J dropped 0 bases, with 14 bases sitting between them. In DNA form, the CDR3 reads TGTGCCAGCAGCCGGACCAGGGGACTGAACACTGAAGCTTTCTTT. Protein sequence: CASSRTRGLNTEAFF.

As concerns this clone: Its ends do not fully match the called genes, so a read error is possible. V and J are TRBV28 and TRBJ2-7, with a weak D call TRBD2 (5 bases). Germline V gene sequence: CDR1 MDHEN, CDR2 SYDVKM. The CDR3 spans 13 residues. The CDR3: CASREGLHPVEDF. The CDR3, as DNA: TGTGCCAGCCGGGAAGGGCTTCACCCTGTTGAGGACTTC.

J is TRBJ2-1 and V is TRBV20-1; perhaps TRBD1 as D (6 bases). The CDR3 covers 13 residues. V was pared by 6 bases and J by 8 bases, with 17 bases between. The germline V gene encodes CDR1 DFQATT and CDR2 SNEGSKA (reference sequence). The CDR3 sequence: CSASARGRDEQFF. The DNA for the CDR3 is TGCAGTGCCTCCGCCAGGGGTAGGGATGAGCAGTTCTTC.

The J gene is TRBJ2-1, the V gene TRBV20-1; TRBD2 aligns across 12 bases. The CDR3 length is 16 residues. CDR1 is DFQATT, CDR2 SNEGSKA, per germline (reference sequence). V trimming: 2 bases; J trimming: 3 bases; junction bases outside the gene matches: 5. Here the CDR3 reads CSARSAGLAGYNEQFF. CDR3 DNA: TGCAGTGCTAGATCCGCGGGACTAGCGGGCTACAATGAGCAGTTCTTC.

The chain is built from TRBV28 and TRBJ1-1; TRBD1 matches at 8 bases. With 5 bases clipped from V and 3 bases from J, the junction kept 8 bases outside the gene matches. Germline-derived CDR1 and CDR2 are MDHEN and SYDVKM. There are 15 residues in the CDR3. The CDR3 nucleotides read TGTGCCAGCAGTCCGCTAGGACAGGGCGACACTGAAGCTTTCTTT. This translates into CASSPLGQGDTEAFF.

This clone was detected only a few times. V gene TRBV6-5 combines with J gene TRBJ1-2; D remains unclear. The germline V gene encodes CDR1 MNHEY and CDR2 SVGAGI. This CDR3 has 17 residues. V lost 3 bases and J lost 2, with 19 bases in between. Here the CDR3 reads CASSYYGREGANYGYTF. The CDR3 region has the DNA TGTGCCAGCAGTTATTATGGTAGGGAAGGAGCCAACTATGGCTACACCTTC.

CDR3 bases: TGTGCCAGCAGCTCCTTAAGCCGGGAAGGCTTGAATGAGCAGTTCTTC. Translating gives CASSSLSREGLNEQFF. The gene calls are TRBV5-6 and TRBJ2-1, with a tentative D call TRBD2 (5 bases). Trimming stripped 3 bases from V and 7 bases from J, with 20 bases between. CDR1 SGHDT and CDR2 YYEEEE come from the germline V gene. This CDR3 region has 16 residues.

This clone was seen a few times. A much larger clone lies a single base off, so this may be a read error. The identical CDR3 is also encoded by other nucleotide sequences in the sample. The gene calls are TRBV28 and TRBJ2-1; D is uncertain. The CDR3 is 14 residues long. The germline V gene has CDR1 MDHEN and CDR2 SYDVKM. The V end was cut by 2 bases, the J end by 11 bases, with 16 bases between. CDR3: CASSLALSDPQQFF. In DNA form, the CDR3 reads TGTGCCAGCAGTTTAGCACTCTCGGACCCACAGCAGTTCTTC.

The chain employs TRBV27 and TRBJ2-2; 8 bases fit TRBD1. The CDR3 contains 17 residues. In germline, CDR1 is MNHEY, CDR2 SMNVEV (reference sequence). Trimming removed 3 bases from V and 0 bases from J; junction bases left unmatched: 6. CDR3 sequence: CASSFLRTGTNTGELFF. The CDR3 DNA reads as TGTGCCAGCAGTTTCCTGCGGACAGGGACGAACACCGGGGAGCTGTTTTTT.

The rearrangement links TRBV5-1 to TRBJ2-7, with 7 bases lining up with TRBD2. Germline CDR1 is SGHRS and CDR2 is YFSETQ. V lost 0 bases to trimming and J lost 6 bases; unmatched junction nucleotides: 9. The CDR3 has 15 residues. The CDR3, as DNA: TGCGCCAGCAGCTTGGGGGGAGGGGAAGTGCGCGAGCAGTACTTC. Translating gives CASSLGGGEVREQYF. The whole variable domain, filled in from reference TRBV5-1 and TRBJ2-7, reads KAGVTQTPRYLIKTRGQQVTLSCSPISGHRSVSWYQQTPGQGLQFLFEYFSETQRNKGNFPGRFSGRQFSNSRSEMNVSTLELGDSALYLCASSLGGGEVREQYFGPGTRLTVT.

This clone was counted only a few times. Relative to the germline gene, one junction end is altered; a read error may explain this. The chain joins TRBV25-1 to TRBJ2-4; D remains unclear. The CDR3 contains 12 residues. Germline CDR1 MGHDK, CDR2 SYGVNS. The CDR3 region has the DNA TGTGCCAGCAGTGACTCTGCCGGGTCCCTTGGCTTC. It codes for CASSDSAGSLGF.

This clone has a single count. The missing conserved phenylalanine or tryptophan at the end of this CDR3 makes a read error likely. This sequence joins TRBV6-1 and TRBJ2-7, with a possible D match to TRBD2 (6 bases). The CDR3 runs 13 residues. V lost 10 bases, J lost 3 bases, and 16 bases lay in between. Germline CDR1 is MNHNS and CDR2 is SASEGT. Written as DNA, the CDR3 is TGTGCCACCTCGAGGGGCGGGGACTACGAGCAGTACTAC. This gives the protein CATSRGGDYEQYY.

The CDR3 reads CASSESFGRDEQYF. For the CDR3, the DNA is TGCGCCAGCAGTGAGTCGTTCGGCAGGGACGAGCAGTACTTC. The chain links TRBV10-1 to TRBJ2-7; maybe TRBD1 (5 bases). The CDR3 totals 14 residues. V lost 0 bases and J 5 bases, leaving 11 bases between the germline ends. CDR1 is WNHNN, CDR2 SYGVQD, per germline (reference sequence).

J is TRBJ2-3 and V is TRBV20-1, with D possibly matching TRBD2 (6 bases). Trimming removed 3 bases from V and 0 bases from J, with 10 bases in between. Germline V CDR1 and CDR2: DFQATT, SNEGSKA (reference sequence). CDR3 size: 14 residues. Here the CDR3 reads CSARSGLSTDTQYF. The CDR3 DNA is TGCAGTGCTAGGTCGGGACTGAGCACAGATACGCAGTATTTT.

The chain is built from TRBV5-1 and TRBJ2-2; D is uncertain. This CDR3 spans 14 amino acids. Germline V gene lookup returns CDR1 SGHRS and CDR2 YFSETQ. V lost 0 bases and J 2 bases, leaving 5 bases between the germline ends. CDR3 sequence: CASSLGSNTGELFF. The CDR3 nucleotides are TGCGCCAGCAGCTTGGGTTCTAACACCGGGGAGCTGTTTTTT.

The J gene is TRBJ1-2, the V gene TRBV27, with 9 bases identical to TRBD1. This CDR3 is 17 amino acids long. V lost 2 bases to trimming and J lost 7 bases; unmatched junction nucleotides: 14. Germline V gene lookup returns CDR1 MNHEY and CDR2 SMNVEV (reference sequence). The CDR3 region is CASSLGPPGQGSSGYTF. The CDR3 DNA sequence: TGTGCCAGCAGTTTAGGGCCTCCGGGACAGGGATCTAGTGGCTACACCTTC.